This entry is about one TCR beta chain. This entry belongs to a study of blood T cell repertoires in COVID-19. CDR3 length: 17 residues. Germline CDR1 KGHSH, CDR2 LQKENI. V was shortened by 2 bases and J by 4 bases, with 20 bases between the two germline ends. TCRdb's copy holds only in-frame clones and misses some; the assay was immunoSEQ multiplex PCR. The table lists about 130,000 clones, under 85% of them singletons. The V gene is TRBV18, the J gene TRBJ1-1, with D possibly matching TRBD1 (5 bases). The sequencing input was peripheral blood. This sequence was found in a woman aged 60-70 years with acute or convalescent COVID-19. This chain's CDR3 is CASSPSILRGQGTEAFF. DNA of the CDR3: TGTGCCAGCTCACCATCTATCCTGCGGGGCCAAGGCACTGAAGCTTTCTTT.